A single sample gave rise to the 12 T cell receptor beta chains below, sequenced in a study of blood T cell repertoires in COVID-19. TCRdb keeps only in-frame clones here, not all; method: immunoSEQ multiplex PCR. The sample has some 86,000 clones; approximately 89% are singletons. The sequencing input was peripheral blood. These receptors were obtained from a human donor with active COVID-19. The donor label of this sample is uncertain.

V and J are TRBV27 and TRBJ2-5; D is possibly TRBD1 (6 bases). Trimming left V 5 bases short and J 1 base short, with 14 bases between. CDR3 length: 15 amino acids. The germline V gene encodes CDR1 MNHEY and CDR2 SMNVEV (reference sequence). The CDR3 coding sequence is TGTGCCAGCAGTGGGACACCCGGGATCCAAGAGACCCAGTACTTC. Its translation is CASSGTPGIQETQYF.

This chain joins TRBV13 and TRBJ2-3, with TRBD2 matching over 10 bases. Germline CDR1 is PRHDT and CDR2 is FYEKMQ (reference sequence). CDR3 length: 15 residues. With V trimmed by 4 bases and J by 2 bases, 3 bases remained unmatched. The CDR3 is CASSSSGGLTDTQYF. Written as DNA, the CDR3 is TGTGCCAGCAGCTCTAGCGGGGGTCTCACAGATACGCAGTATTTT.

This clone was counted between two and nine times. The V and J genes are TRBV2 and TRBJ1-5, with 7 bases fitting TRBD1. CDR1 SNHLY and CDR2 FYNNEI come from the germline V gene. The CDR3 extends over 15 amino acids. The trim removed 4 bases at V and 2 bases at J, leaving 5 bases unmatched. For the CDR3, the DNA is TGTGCCAGCAGTGGACAGGGTTTCGGCAATCAGCCCCAGCATTTT. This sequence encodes CASSGQGFGNQPQHF.

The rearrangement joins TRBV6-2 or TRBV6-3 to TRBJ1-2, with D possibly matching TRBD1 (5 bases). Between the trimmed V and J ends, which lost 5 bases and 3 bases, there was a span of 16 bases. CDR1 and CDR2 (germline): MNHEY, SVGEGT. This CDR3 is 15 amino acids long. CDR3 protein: CASSAAGVGDYGYTF. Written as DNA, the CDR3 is TGTGCCAGCAGTGCAGCGGGAGTAGGGGACTATGGCTACACCTTC.

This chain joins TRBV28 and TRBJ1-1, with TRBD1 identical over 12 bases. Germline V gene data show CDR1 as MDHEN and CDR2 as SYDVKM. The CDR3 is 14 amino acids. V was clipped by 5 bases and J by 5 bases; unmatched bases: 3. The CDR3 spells CASSRDRGLTEAFF. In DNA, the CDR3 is TGTGCCAGCAGTCGGGACAGGGGGCTGACTGAAGCTTTCTTT. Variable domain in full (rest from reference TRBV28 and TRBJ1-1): DVKVTQSSRYLVKRTGEKVFLECVQDMDHENMFWYRQDPGLGLRLIYFSYDVKMKEKGDIPEGYSVSREKKERFSLILESASTNQTSMYLCASSRDRGLTEAFFGQGTRLTVV.

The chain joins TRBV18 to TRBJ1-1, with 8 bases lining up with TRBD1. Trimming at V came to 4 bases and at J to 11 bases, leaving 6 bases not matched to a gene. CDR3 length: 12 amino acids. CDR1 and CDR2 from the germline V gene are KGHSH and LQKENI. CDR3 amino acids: CASSQGQGQAFF. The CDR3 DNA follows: TGTGCCAGCTCACAAGGACAGGGTCAGGCTTTCTTT.

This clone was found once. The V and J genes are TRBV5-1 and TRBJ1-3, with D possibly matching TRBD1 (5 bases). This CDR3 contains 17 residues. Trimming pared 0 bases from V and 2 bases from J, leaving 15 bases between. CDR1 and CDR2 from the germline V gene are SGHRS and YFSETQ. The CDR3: CASSLEGWGGAGNTIYF. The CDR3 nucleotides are TGCGCCAGCAGCTTGGAAGGTTGGGGAGGGGCTGGAAACACCATATATTTT.

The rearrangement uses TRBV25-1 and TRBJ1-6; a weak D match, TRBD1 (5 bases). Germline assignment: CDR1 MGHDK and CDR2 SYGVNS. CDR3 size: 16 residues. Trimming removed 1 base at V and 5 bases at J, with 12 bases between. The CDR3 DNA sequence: TGTGCCAGCAGTGAATGGAGGGGCGCTAATAATTCACCCCTCCACTTT. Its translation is CASSEWRGANNSPLHF.

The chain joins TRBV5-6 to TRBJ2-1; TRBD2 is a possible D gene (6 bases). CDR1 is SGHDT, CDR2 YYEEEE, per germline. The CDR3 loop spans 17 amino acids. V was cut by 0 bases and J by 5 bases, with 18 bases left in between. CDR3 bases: TGTGCCAGCAGCTTGGGACTGGGGCGGGGTTCCCACAATGAGCAGTTCTTC. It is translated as CASSLGLGRGSHNEQFF.

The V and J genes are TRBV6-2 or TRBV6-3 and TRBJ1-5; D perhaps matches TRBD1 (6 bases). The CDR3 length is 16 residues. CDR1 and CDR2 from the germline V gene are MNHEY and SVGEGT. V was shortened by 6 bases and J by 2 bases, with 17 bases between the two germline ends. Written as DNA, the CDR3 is TGTGCCAGCAGCGGTAATCAGGGGATGGGCAATCAGCCCCAGCATTTT. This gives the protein CASSGNQGMGNQPQHF.

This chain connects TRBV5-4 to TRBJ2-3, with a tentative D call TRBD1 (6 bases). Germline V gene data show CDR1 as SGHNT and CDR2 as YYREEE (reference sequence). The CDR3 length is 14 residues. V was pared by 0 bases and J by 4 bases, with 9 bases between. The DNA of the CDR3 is TGTGCCAGCAGCTTGGGGGGGCGCTCAGATACGCAGTATTTT. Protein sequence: CASSLGGRSDTQYF.

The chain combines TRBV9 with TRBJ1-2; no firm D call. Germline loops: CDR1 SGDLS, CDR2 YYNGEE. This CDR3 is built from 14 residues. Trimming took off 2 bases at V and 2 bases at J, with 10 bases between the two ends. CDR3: CASSVLGLNYGYTF. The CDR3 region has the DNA TGTGCCAGCAGCGTGTTAGGACTAAACTATGGCTACACCTTC.